This TCR beta chain was sequenced for a study of identical twins. TCRdb fed the 5' RACE reads into MiXCR, producing one record per CDR3 protein. The table shows approximately 240,000 distinct CDR3 sequences, with about 14% occurring only once. On this clonotype itself: What it binds is not known.

Findings and limits, study-wide: Weaker excess twin sharing was seen among beta out-of-frame sequences. Abundant beta clonotypes from cord blood had fewer insertions, unlike memory repertoires, which showed none. Monozygotic twin pairs showed more out-of-frame TCR alpha sharing than models estimated. Instead of following the same donors, the conclusions were based on cross-sectional statistical analysis.

Germline values: CDR1 MNHEY, CDR2 SVGEGT. Trimming pared 2 bases from V and 4 bases from J, leaving 8 bases between. The CDR3 runs to 13 residues. The chain carries TRBV6-2 or TRBV6-3 and TRBJ1-1; tentative D call: TRBD1 (5 bases). This receptor was identified in a woman in her late teens or twenties in good health. The sample taken for sequencing was memory (CD45RO+) T cells sorted from blood. CDR3 protein: CASSYGGSTEAFF. The CDR3, as DNA: TGTGCCAGCAGTTACGGGGGGAGCACTGAAGCTTTCTTT.